The source of this T cell receptor beta chain is a study of blood T cell repertoires in COVID-19 (dated by TCRdb to 2018 to 2020). About the full investigation: The collaborator samples originated in the United States, Italy and Spain and spanned the acute and convalescent phases of COVID-19. The prospective study material was composed of cDNA or gDNA derived from T cells, B-cell-depleted T cells, or PBMCs. Subjects who had been exposed to COVID-19, were actively infected with it, or had recovered from it provided the deeply sampled blood TCRbeta repertoires that made up the dataset. The repertoires were released in a freely available public database meant as a resource for research on the immune response to SARS-CoV-2. Samples were obtained from the ongoing ImmuneRACE study (first 160 participants) and from over 1,000 subjects provided by 6 global collaborators. A de-identified subject ID, COVID-19 status, age in years and sex were almost always included in the sample metadata. Where available, HLA class I and class II types were obtained from metadata supplied by the sample provider rather than from assay-based typing.

TCRbeta CDR3 regions were amplified from genomic DNA by means of the immunoSEQ Assay, a bias-controlled multiplex PCR. The study's own analysis went as follows. Nucleated cell counts per sample were estimated from amplification of reference gene primers within the assay. To quantify the absolute abundance of each unique TCRbeta CDR3 rearrangement, sequence reads were collapsed and filtered. For each sample, productive Simpson clonality was calculated as the square root of Simpson's diversity index across productive rearrangements. As stored in TCRdb, this immuneACCESS dataset retains in-frame rearrangements with V and J assigned. A fraction of the clones does not appear; measured against another copy, unresolved V genes explain less than half of the discrepancy, and the remainder lacks a known reason. That table supplies the V and J calls and clone size; D and trimming were determined from the DNA. The sample table records over 150,000 clones; more than 85% of these occur just once. The ten largest clones take up approximately 0.62% of the sample.

From V the trimming removes 1 base and from J it removes 0 bases, while the gene matches leave 1 base of the junction unaccounted for. The CDR3 has 16 amino acids, counting the end cysteine and phenylalanine. Left in the record is the CDR3 DNA by itself, 48 bases read in frame from the first base. Taken from the germline V gene, the CDR1 and CDR2 loops are SGHNT and YENEEA. Findings and caveats that apply to the study as a whole: How much clinical and demographic metadata was included differed by source and by participant, and the metadata was provided uncurated.

This clone appeared a single time. No cognate antigen has been identified for it. No base quality information exists; no much larger clone differs at one position. This sample also contains other DNA sequences that code for the same CDR3. In Seattle, one collaborating source enrolled patients while the infection was active and tracked those patients longitudinally over the course of disease. The collaborating institutions used their own protocols to collect whole blood in K2EDTA tubes. For TCRbeta analysis, collaborator samples were shipped as frozen whole blood, as isolated PBMCs, or as DNA extracted from either sample type.

This clonotype originated in a man in his fifties or sixties with COVID-19, enrolled during active disease. The V and J genes are TRBV11-3 and TRBJ1-3; 9 central nucleotides agree with TRBD1. The sample taken for sequencing was peripheral blood. The CDR3 region: CASSLATGGSGNTIYF. At the DNA level, the sequence is TGTGCCAGCAGCTTAGCGACAGGGGGCTCTGGAAACACCATATATTTT.